The 24 T cell receptor beta chains given below trace back to one sample, sequenced in a study of spatial heterogeneity in lung cancer. Each CDR3 protein is one row after TCRdb ran MiXCR on the 5' RACE reads. The sample yields about 23,000 distinct CDR3 sequences, approximately 3% seen once. Time point denoted: sample taken at primary tumor resection. This specimen consisted of PBMCs, obtained at surgery. The receptors were gathered from a female donor with early-stage non-small cell lung cancer.

This clonotype showed up many times. V and J are TRBV27 and TRBJ2-2; D is undetermined. The germline V gene has CDR1 MNHEY and CDR2 SMNVEV (reference sequence). This CDR3 spans 16 amino acids. Trimming took 1 base from V and 1 from J, leaving 10 bases between them. The CDR3 sequence is CASSLLAVMNTGELFF. CDR3 bases: TGTGCCAGCAGTTTATTGGCGGTTATGAACACCGGGGAGCTGTTTTTT.

The table lists this clonotype with many counts. The chain carries TRBV11-2 and TRBJ2-1; 11 nucleotides align to TRBD2. Germline V gene lookup returns CDR1 SGHAT and CDR2 FQNNGV. With V trimmed by 5 bases and J by 0 bases, 3 bases remained unmatched. This CDR3 comprises 16 residues. Written as DNA, the CDR3 is TGTGCCAGCAGCCTTACTAGCGGGGGCTCCTACAATGAGCAGTTCTTC. Translation: CASSLTSGGSYNEQFF.

This clonotype was recorded many times. The V gene is TRBV7-9, the J gene TRBJ1-2; no clear D. Between the trimmed V and J ends, which lost 5 bases and 4 bases, there was a span of 17 bases. Looked up from germline, CDR1 is SEHNR and CDR2 is FQNEAQ (reference sequence). The CDR3 runs 15 residues. CDR3 bases: TGTGCCAGCAGCCTGGGCGGCAGAATCGTCTATGGCTACACCTTC. Translated: CASSLGGRIVYGYTF. Supplemented by reference TRBV7-9 and TRBJ1-2, the full variable domain reads DTGVSQNPRHKITKRGQNVTFRCDPISEHNRLYWYRQTLGQGPEFLTYFQNEAQLEKSRLLSDRFSAERPKGSFSTLEIQRTEQGDSAMYLCASSLGGRIVYGYTFGSGTRLTVV.

Concerning this clonotype: A much larger clonotype is one base distant, so this may be a read error. V gene TRBV19 combines with J gene TRBJ1-1, with no clear D. The CDR3 runs 13 residues. Trimming pared 3 bases from V and 1 base from J, leaving 6 bases between. Germline V CDR1 and CDR2: LNHDA, SQIVND (reference sequence). For the CDR3, the DNA is TGTGCCAGTAGTATCCGGGGGAACACTGAAGCTTTCTTT. Amino acid sequence: CASSIRGNTEAFF.

J is TRBJ1-5 and V is TRBV6-1, with D perhaps matching TRBD1 (5 bases). The V gene lost 9 bases and the J gene lost 3 bases, with 18 bases spanning the gap. Germline values: CDR1 MNHNS, CDR2 SASEGT. This CDR3 has 15 amino acids. The CDR3 loop reads CASSASRTNNQPQHF. DNA for the CDR3: TGTGCCAGTAGCGCCTCGAGGACAAACAATCAGCCCCAGCATTTT.

J is TRBJ1-5 and V is TRBV20-1, with 11 positions matching TRBD1. The CDR3 covers 13 residues. Trimming cost V 5 bases and J 6 bases; bases outside gene matches: 3. The germline gives CDR1 DFQATT, CDR2 SNEGSKA (reference sequence). CDR3 DNA sequence: TGCAGTGCTGGACAGGGGGCGAGTCAGCCCCAGCATTTT. The encoded protein is CSAGQGASQPQHF.

This clonotype has a count of ten or more. The chain links TRBV4-1 to TRBJ2-1, with 8 bases fitting TRBD2. The germline V gene encodes CDR1 MGHRA and CDR2 YSYEKL. The CDR3 contains 14 residues. Germline trimming cut 4 bases from V and 13 bases from J; bases unmatched to any gene: 12. CDR3 bases: TGCGCCAGCAGCCTGCCGGGAGCGGGAGTAGGTCAGTTCTTC. Encoded protein: CASSLPGAGVGQFF.

This clonotype was counted many times. The genes are TRBV11-1 and TRBJ1-1, with D hard to call. This CDR3 is built from 12 residues. V was clipped by 5 bases and J by 5 bases, with 9 bases between them. Germline CDR1 reads SGHAT; CDR2 reads FQDESV (reference sequence). The CDR3 is CASSDGWTEAFF. CDR3 nucleotides: TGTGCCAGCAGCGACGGATGGACTGAAGCTTTCTTT.

The sample holds a few counts of this clonotype. This CDR3 is CASSYRGAAYEQYF. DNA of the CDR3: TGCGCCAGCAGCTACAGGGGAGCGGCCTACGAGCAGTACTTC. The chain joins TRBV5-1 to TRBJ2-7; 7 nucleotides match TRBD1. The V gene end was trimmed by 3 bases and the J gene end by 2 bases; junction bases not matched to a gene: 5. The germline V gene has CDR1 SGHRS and CDR2 YFSETQ. The CDR3 spans 14 residues.

This clonotype was detected many times. This chain links TRBV28 with TRBJ2-5; TRBD1 matches at 8 bases. From germline, CDR1 is MDHEN and CDR2 SYDVKM. The CDR3 is 13 residues long. V lost 6 bases and J lost 7; bases outside the gene matches: 7. The CDR3 is CASRSQGARTQYF. Written as DNA, the CDR3 is TGTGCCAGCAGATCGCAGGGGGCGCGGACCCAGTACTTC.

This clonotype was counted ten times or more. The V gene is TRBV5-1, the J gene TRBJ2-7, with 7 bases fitting TRBD1. From germline, CDR1 is SGHRS and CDR2 YFSETQ. The CDR3 totals 15 residues. The V gene end was trimmed by 5 bases and the J gene end by 0 bases; junction bases not matched to a gene: 8. CDR3 amino acids: CASSARDSVSYEQYF. In DNA, the CDR3 is TGCGCCAGCAGTGCCCGGGACAGTGTCTCCTACGAGCAGTACTTC.

This clonotype was seen more than once but under ten times. The rearrangement joins TRBV7-8 to TRBJ2-1; D unresolved. V lost 8 bases and J lost 9, with 11 bases in between. CDR3 length equals 11 residues. Germline CDR1 is SGHVS and CDR2 is FQNEAQ. DNA of the CDR3: TGTGCCAGCTCCCCGGCGAGTGAGCAGTTCTTC. It encodes CASSPASEQFF. Using reference TRBV7-8 and TRBJ2-1 for the parts outside the CDR3, the full variable domain is GAGVSQSPRYKVAKRGQDVALRCDPISGHVSLFWYQQALGQGPEFLTYFQNEAQLDKSGLPSDRFFAERPEGSVSTLKIQRTQQEDSAVYLCASSPASEQFFGPGTRLTVL.

This clonotype came up many times. The chain is built from TRBV9 and TRBJ2-3; D is unclear. CDR1 and CDR2 (germline): SGDLS, YYNGEE. The CDR3 totals 14 residues. The V end was cut by 0 bases, the J end by 6 bases, with 11 bases between. CDR3 sequence (DNA): TGTGCCAGCAGCGTAGGAGCGATGACGGATACGCAGTATTTT. Amino acids: CASSVGAMTDTQYF.

This clonotype was counted ten times or more. The J gene is TRBJ2-5, the V gene TRBV15; D possibly corresponds to TRBD1 (5 bases). Germline V gives CDR1 LNHNV, CDR2 YYDKDF (reference sequence). The germline V and J ends were trimmed by 0 bases and 5 bases, with 10 bases remaining between them. This CDR3 region has 14 residues. CDR3 sequence reads: CATSRDGRVETQYF. The CDR3 nucleotides read TGTGCCACCAGCAGAGATGGCAGGGTTGAGACCCAGTACTTC.

A few counts support this clonotype. The rearrangement uses TRBV5-1 and TRBJ2-3; 7 positions agree with TRBD1. Germline V gene lookup returns CDR1 SGHRS and CDR2 YFSETQ. The CDR3 is 14 residues long. V lost 3 bases and J lost 4; bases outside the gene matches: 5. Here the CDR3 reads CASSSGQVPDTQYF. CDR3 nucleotides: TGCGCCAGCAGCTCCGGACAGGTTCCAGATACGCAGTATTTT.

In this sample, this clonotype turned up many times. V and J are TRBV7-3 and TRBJ2-3, with TRBD2 matching 8 bases. CDR1 and CDR2 (germline): SGHTA, FQGTGA. J gave up 0 bases and V 4 bases, and 9 bases lay outside the gene matches. This CDR3 is 17 amino acids long. The DNA for the CDR3 is TGTGCCAGCAGCTCCCGGACTAGCAGCCCTAGCACAGATACGCAGTATTTT. Translation: CASSSRTSSPSTDTQYF.

The table lists this clonotype with many counts. The chain is built from TRBV5-1 and TRBJ2-1, with 10 bases aligning to TRBD2. The germline gives CDR1 SGHRS, CDR2 YFSETQ. The trim removed 4 bases at V and 1 base at J, leaving 8 bases unmatched. The CDR3 contains 17 residues. CDR3 in amino acids: CASSPPSGSGSYNEQFF. The CDR3 DNA reads TGCGCCAGCAGCCCCCCTAGCGGGAGTGGGTCCTACAATGAGCAGTTCTTC.

At least ten counts were recorded for this clonotype. The chain uses TRBV24-1 and TRBJ2-2; no reliable D call. This CDR3 region has 13 residues. From germline, CDR1 is KGHDR and CDR2 SFDVKD. V was pared by 4 bases and J by 1 base, with 3 bases between. The CDR3 bases are TGTGCCACCAGTGACCAGAACACCGGGGAGCTGTTTTTT. The encoded protein is CATSDQNTGELFF.

This clonotype has a count of ten or more. The V and J genes are TRBV12-3 or TRBV12-4 and TRBJ2-1; D unresolved. The V end was cut by 6 bases, the J end by 4 bases, with 16 bases between. The CDR3 loop spans 15 amino acids. As DNA, the CDR3 is TGTGCCAGCAGAAGGGTTAACGGATTTTACAATGAGCAGTTCTTC. Protein: CASRRVNGFYNEQFF.

In this sample, this clonotype is large (0.1 to 1%). The gene calls are TRBV24-1 and TRBJ2-1; 9 nucleotides line up with TRBD1. The CDR3 runs to 16 residues. With V trimmed by 9 bases and J by 4 bases, 12 bases remained unmatched. CDR1 is KGHDR and CDR2 is SFDVKD in the germline V gene. The CDR3 region has the DNA TGTGCCACCGGGGGACAGGGAAAGTTCAGTTACAATGAGCAGTTCTTC. Translation: CATGGQGKFSYNEQFF.

This clonotype appeared many times. In DNA form, the CDR3 reads TGTGCCAGCAGCTCAGGACAGGGTCGATATGGCTACACCTTC. Translating gives CASSSGQGRYGYTF. The rearrangement uses TRBV11-1 and TRBJ1-2; 8 bases agree with TRBD1. This CDR3 region has 14 residues. Germline values: CDR1 SGHAT, CDR2 FQDESV (reference sequence). Trimming cost V 4 bases and J 5 bases; bases outside gene matches: 6.

This clonotype was counted a single time. A much larger clone differs from this one at a single base, so this may be a read error. No conserved phenylalanine or tryptophan ends this CDR3, so it is likely a read error. This chain joins TRBV2 and TRBJ2-7, with D perhaps being TRBD1 or TRBD2 (5 bases each). The ends were cut back, 6 bases at V and 4 bases at J, with 16 bases in the middle. CDR1 and CDR2 (germline): SNHLY, FYNNEI. The CDR3 contains 14 residues. The CDR3 reads CASRAPGPRYEQYI. As DNA, the CDR3 is TGTGCCAGCAGAGCCCCGGGACCTAGATACGAGCAGTACATC.

This clonotype was seen repeatedly, ten times or more. The gene calls are TRBV30 and TRBJ1-1; D call uncertain. Germline V lookup: CDR1 GTSNPN, CDR2 SVGIG (reference sequence). V gave up 3 bases and J gave up 1 base, with 9 bases separating them. There are 13 residues in the CDR3. The CDR3 DNA sequence: TGTGCCTGGAGATCAGGATCGAACACTGAAGCTTTCTTT. It encodes CAWRSGSNTEAFF. The entire variable domain, with the rest obtained from reference TRBV30 and TRBJ1-1, is as follows: SQTIHQWPATLVQPVGSPLSLECTVEGTSNPNLYWYRQAAGRGLQLLFYSVGIGQISSEVPQNLSASRPQDRQFILSSKKLLLSDSGFYLCAWRSGSNTEAFFGQGTRLTVV.

This clonotype occurred many times. The gene calls are TRBV11-2 and TRBJ2-5, with TRBD2 matching over 9 bases. Germline CDR1 is SGHAT and CDR2 is FQNNGV. V dropped 5 bases and J dropped 1; count of bases not matched to a gene: 8. This CDR3 comprises 16 residues. The CDR3 protein is CASSPFSGSLQETQYF. CDR3 in DNA: TGTGCCAGCAGCCCCTTTAGCGGGAGCCTCCAAGAGACCCAGTACTTC.